Listed below are T cell receptor beta chains from one sample, sequenced in a study of T cell changes during pregnancy in multiple sclerosis. TCRdb keeps only in-frame clones here, not all; method: immunoSEQ multiplex PCR. This sample has 89,000 or so clones; roughly nine tenths occur once, and the top ten carry around 3.3%. The sequenced sample was PBMCs, obtained in the first trimester of pregnancy. The receptors were sampled from a female donor in good health, serving as a control in a pregnancy study. Some clones in this sample may be carry-over from other donors' samples. CDR3s include the opening cysteine and the closing phenylalanine or tryptophan. A D gene is named only where the DNA matches it firmly. Clone size is shown for a subset of rows, as once, few, many or a class of expanded clone.

>.|TRBV28|.|TRBJ2-7
TGTGCCAGCCGTTGGGGGAGGAGTGAGCAGTACTTC
CASRWGRSEQYF
>.|TRBV4-2|TRBD2|TRBJ2-5
TGTGCCAGCAGCCAAGATCAACTAGCGGGGGGACGGGAGACCCAGTACTTC
CASSQDQLAGGRETQYF
>.|TRBV28|TRBD1|TRBJ2-2
TGTGCCACCGGACAGGGTGCCGGGGAGCTGTTTTTT
CATGQGAGELFF
>.|TRBV5-4|TRBD1|TRBJ2-5
TGTGCCAGCAGTACGTCAGGGGGATGGGAGACCCAGTACTTC
CASSTSGGWETQYF
>.|TRBV5-4|.|TRBJ1-5
TGTGCCAGCAGCTTGCCGGGAATCAATCAGCCCCAGCATTTT
CASSLPGINQPQHF
>.|TRBV5-1|.|TRBJ2-1
TGCGCCAGCAGTCGGGTTAGAGGCAATGAGCAGTTCTTC
CASSRVRGNEQFF
>.|TRBV11-2|.|TRBJ2-1
TGTGCCAGCAGTGGTGTCCCCCTGAGCGGTGAGCAGTTCTTC
CASSGVPLSGEQFF
>.|TRBV28|TRBD1|TRBJ1-4
TGTGCCAGCAGTCCGACAGGGGGCCTGGAAAAACTGTTTTTT
CASSPTGGLEKLFF
>.|TRBV19|.|TRBJ2-1
TGTGCCAGTAGCGAAGGACAGGGAGGGTCCAATGAGCAGTTCTTC
CASSEGQGGSNEQFF
>few|TRBV5-1|.|TRBJ2-5
TGCGCCAGCAGCCCTGGACAGAGAGGCCAAGAGACCCAGTACTTC
CASSPGQRGQETQYF
>.|TRBV6-1|.|TRBJ2-5
TGTGCCAGCAGTGGTCGGGTATACCAAGAGACCCAGTACTTC
CASSGRVYQETQYF
>.|TRBV7-6|TRBD2|TRBJ2-1
TGTGCCAGCAGCTTAGAGGCGGGAGGCTCCTACAATGAGCAGTTCTTC
CASSLEAGGSYNEQFF
>.|TRBV6-5|TRBD2|TRBJ2-1
TGTGCCAGCAGGCGGGAGGTAATGAATGAGCAGTTCTTC
CASRREVMNEQFF
>once|TRBV15|TRBD2|TRBJ2-3
TGTGCCACCAGCAGCGGACTAGCGGAACCTACAGATACGCAGTATTTT
CATSSGLAEPTDTQYF
>.|TRBV6-5|.|TRBJ2-2
TGTGCCAGCAGTGGCGGTTCGAACACCGGGGAGCTGTTTTTT
CASSGGSNTGELFF
>once|TRBV5-6|.|TRBJ1-6
TGTGCCAGCAGCTCCAGGGGCAGCCTTAATTCACCCCTCCACTTT
CASSSRGSLNSPLHF
>.|TRBV11-3|TRBD2|TRBJ2-2
TGTGCCAGCAGCGTTGCCGGGACTAGCGTGGCCGGGGAGCTGTTTTTT
CASSVAGTSVAGELFF
>.|TRBV29-1|TRBD1|TRBJ2-3
TGCAGCGTCCTAGCCGGGACAGGGGGCGCAGATACGCAGTATTTT
CSVLAGTGGADTQYF
>.|TRBV7-6|TRBD1|TRBJ1-1
TGTGCCAGCAGTGAGGGGGCGCGAACTGAAGCTTTCTTT
CASSEGARTEAFF
>.|TRBV19|TRBD1|TRBJ2-1
TGTGCCAGTAGTGACAGGGACACGTACAATGAGCAGTTCTTC
CASSDRDTYNEQFF